The 22 T cell receptor beta chains listed next were all sequenced from one sample in a study of blood T cell repertoires in COVID-19. Clones were sequenced by immunoSEQ multiplex PCR, and TCRdb holds only the in-frame ones, with some missing. The repertoire holds 150,000 or so clones, 82% seen once, with around 15% in the top ten. Sequencing input: peripheral blood. These receptors were collected from a human donor with acute or convalescent COVID-19. The donor label of this sample is uncertain.

The sample holds one count of this clone. The J gene is TRBJ1-3, the V gene TRBV4-2, with unresolved D. V shed 1 base and J shed 2 bases, with 12 bases lying between them. This CDR3 has 16 amino acids. Germline V gene sequence: CDR1 LGHNA, CDR2 YNFKEQ. The CDR3 nucleotides read TGTGCCAGCAGCCAAGGGGAGTCGGCTGCTGGAAACACCATATATTTT. This sequence encodes CASSQGESAAGNTIYF.

V gene TRBV3-1 (or the pseudogene TRBV3-2) combines with J gene TRBJ2-5; 7 nucleotides line up with TRBD1. The CDR3 is 14 amino acids. Germline V gene data show CDR1 as LGHDT and CDR2 as YNNKEL (reference sequence). The V segment lost 3 bases and the J segment 4 bases; nucleotides outside the gene matches: 5. CDR3 loop: CASSHGTERETQYF. CDR3 in DNA: TGTGCCAGCAGCCACGGGACAGAGAGAGAGACCCAGTACTTC.

In its sample, this clone was seen once. V usage is TRBV5-6 and J usage is TRBJ1-2; 7 nucleotides match TRBD1. Germline CDR1 is SGHDT and CDR2 is YYEEEE. The CDR3 consists of 15 residues. The trim removed 5 bases at V and 9 bases at J, leaving 16 bases unmatched. CDR3 loop: CASSSQTTGTMSYTF. CDR3 in DNA: TGTGCCAGCAGTTCGCAAACGACAGGGACGATGAGCTACACCTTC.

The chain carries TRBV7-8 and TRBJ1-1; no clear D gene. The CDR3 totals 13 residues. Germline values: CDR1 SGHVS, CDR2 FQNEAQ. The V end lost 2 bases, the J end lost 3 bases, and 7 bases lay between the germline ends. In DNA, the CDR3 is TGTGCCAGCAGCTTAAAAAGAGACACTGAAGCTTTCTTT. Translation: CASSLKRDTEAFF.

Only one count was recorded for this clone. This chain connects TRBV7-2 to TRBJ2-3; the D gene is possibly TRBD2 (5 bases). The CDR3 spans 14 residues. CDR1 is SGHTA and CDR2 is FQGNSA in the germline V gene. V lost 5 bases to trimming and J lost 3 bases, with 12 bases between them. This CDR3 is CASSPGKGTDTQYF. CDR3 nucleotides: TGTGCCAGCAGCCCCGGGAAAGGGACAGATACGCAGTATTTT.

The chain's CDR3 is CASSQDQGGYTF. In DNA form, the CDR3 reads TGTGCCAGCAGCCAAGATCAGGGAGGCTACACCTTC. The gene calls are TRBV4-2 and TRBJ1-2; maybe TRBD1 (5 bases). The germline gives CDR1 LGHNA, CDR2 YNFKEQ. V shed 0 bases and J shed 8 bases, with 7 bases lying between them. The CDR3 length is 12 residues.

V usage is TRBV28 and J usage is TRBJ1-5; tentatively, D is TRBD1 (5 bases). The CDR3 extends over 15 amino acids. V shed 2 bases and J shed 5 bases, with 13 bases lying between them. Germline assignment: CDR1 MDHEN and CDR2 SYDVKM. The DNA of the CDR3 is TGTGCCAGCAGTTTAGGAGGGACGGTCTATCAGCCCCAGCATTTT. Encoded protein: CASSLGGTVYQPQHF.

V is TRBV2 and J is TRBJ2-3; D might be TRBD1 (5 bases). CDR1 is SNHLY, CDR2 FYNNEI, per germline. V was trimmed by 7 bases and J by 4 bases, leaving 15 bases between them. The CDR3 loop spans 14 amino acids. Here the CDR3 DNA reads TGTGCCAGCATTGGGGCCTTAAACGCAGATACGCAGTATTTT. Translating gives CASIGALNADTQYF. Full variable domain (outside the CDR3, taken from reference TRBV2 and TRBJ2-3): EPEVTQTPSHQVTQMGQEVILRCVPISNHLYFYWYRQILGQKVEFLVSFYNNEISEKSEIFDDQFSVERPDGSNFTLKIRSTKLEDSAMYFCASIGALNADTQYFGPGTRLTVL.

J is TRBJ1-4 and V is TRBV5-6; 10 bases map to TRBD1. Trimming at V came to 6 bases and at J to 6 bases, leaving 8 bases not matched to a gene. Germline V gene data show CDR1 as SGHDT and CDR2 as YYEEEE. The CDR3 has 15 amino acids. CDR3 nucleotide sequence: TGTGCCAGCACCCAGACAGGGGGCGCAGATGAAAAACTGTTTTTT. It encodes CASTQTGGADEKLFF.

The chain has TRBV3-1 (or the pseudogene TRBV3-2) and TRBJ2-1; TRBD2 aligns across 15 bases. The CDR3 spans 15 residues. Germline CDR1 LGHDT, CDR2 YNNKEL (reference sequence). V trimming: 7 bases; J trimming: 9 bases; junction bases outside the gene matches: 7. CDR3 DNA sequence: TGTGCCAGCATTCGGACTAGCGGGGGGGCGGCTGAGCAGTTCTTC. This encodes CASIRTSGGAAEQFF.

Only one count was recorded for this clone. This chain joins TRBV4-1 and TRBJ1-3, with D possibly matching TRBD1 (6 bases). CDR1 is MGHRA and CDR2 is YSYEKL in the germline V gene. The CDR3 length is 15 residues. V was cut by 1 base and J by 6 bases, with 13 bases left in between. The CDR3 loop is CASSQGPGAQNTIYF. The CDR3 DNA follows: TGCGCCAGCAGCCAAGGTCCAGGGGCTCAAAACACCATATATTTT.

The gene calls are TRBV12-3 or TRBV12-4 and TRBJ2-5; D unresolved. The length of the CDR3 is 13 residues. V lost 3 bases to trimming and J lost 5 bases, with 10 bases between them. The CDR3 loop reads CASSLASWETQYF. CDR3 bases: TGTGCCAGCAGTTTGGCTTCGTGGGAGACCCAGTACTTC.

V gene TRBV19 combines with J gene TRBJ1-2, with 8 bases aligning to TRBD1. The CDR3 has 16 residues. Trimming removed 0 bases from V and 2 bases from J; junction bases left unmatched: 5. Germline CDR1 is LNHDA and CDR2 is SQIVND (reference sequence). The CDR3 nucleotides read TGTGCCAGTAGTATAGATCTCGGACAGGGAAACTATGGCTACACCTTC. Protein product: CASSIDLGQGNYGYTF.

The rearrangement links TRBV6-1 to TRBJ2-1, with D tentatively TRBD1 (6 bases). The V gene lost 2 bases and the J gene lost 3 bases, with 14 bases spanning the gap. CDR1 MNHNS and CDR2 SASEGT come from the germline V gene. There are 16 residues in the CDR3. CDR3 sequence: CASSEPGQRIYNEQFF. For the CDR3, the DNA is TGTGCCAGCAGTGAACCCGGACAGAGAATCTACAATGAGCAGTTCTTC.

The chain links TRBV6-1 to TRBJ2-7, with TRBD1 as a possible D gene (5 bases). Germline lookup yields CDR1 MNHNS and CDR2 SASEGT. The length of the CDR3 is 13 residues. V gave up 1 base and J gave up 3 bases, with 7 bases separating them. CDR3 loop: CASSEDRIYEQYF. DNA of the CDR3: TGTGCCAGCAGTGAAGACAGGATCTACGAGCAGTACTTC.

The CDR3, as DNA: TGTGCCTGGAGTGCTTCCGGGACAGGCTCCACTAACTATGGCTACACCTTC. It specifies CAWSASGTGSTNYGYTF. The V call is TRBV30, the J call TRBJ1-2, with TRBD1 matching 8 bases. The germline V gene encodes CDR1 GTSNPN and CDR2 SVGIG (reference sequence). CDR3 length: 17 amino acids. V trimming: 1 base; J trimming: 0 bases; junction bases outside the gene matches: 10.

V and J are TRBV5-1 and TRBJ1-6; weak D call: TRBD1 (6 bases). V was cut by 1 base and J by 11 bases, with 19 bases left in between. Germline values: CDR1 SGHRS, CDR2 YFSETQ. CDR3 length: 16 amino acids. This CDR3 is CASSLSGAAGSAPLHF. The CDR3 DNA reads TGCGCCAGCAGCTTGTCAGGGGCCGCAGGCTCGGCACCCCTCCACTTT.

V is TRBV6-4 and J is TRBJ1-1; tentatively, D is TRBD1 (5 bases). The CDR3 has 12 residues. Looked up from germline, CDR1 is MRHNA and CDR2 is SNTAGT. The V gene lost 8 bases and the J gene lost 8 bases, with 15 bases spanning the gap. As DNA, the CDR3 is TGTGCCAGCTCCCCCAGGGCAGGGGAAGCTTTCTTT. Translated: CASSPRAGEAFF.

The CDR3 reads CASSNNREETQYF. For the CDR3, the DNA is TGTGCCAGTAGTAATAACAGGGAAGAGACCCAGTACTTC. This rearrangement joins TRBV19 to TRBJ2-5, with D tentatively TRBD1 (6 bases). The CDR3 totals 13 residues. The germline gives CDR1 LNHDA, CDR2 SQIVND (reference sequence). V was trimmed by 4 bases and J by 3 bases, leaving 9 bases between them.

The chain uses TRBV2 and TRBJ1-5; no firm D call. CDR1 is SNHLY and CDR2 is FYNNEI in the germline V gene. V was pared by 4 bases and J by 2 bases, with 15 bases between. The CDR3 totals 16 residues. CDR3 amino acids: CASSGPMEVGNQPQHF. The CDR3 DNA sequence: TGTGCCAGCAGTGGGCCCATGGAGGTGGGCAATCAGCCCCAGCATTTT.

The rearrangement joins TRBV7-3 to TRBJ2-1, with D perhaps matching TRBD2 (5 bases). The germline gives CDR1 SGHTA, CDR2 FQGTGA. With 3 bases removed from V and 4 bases from J, the gap between germline ends came to 10 bases. This CDR3 is 14 amino acids long. The CDR3 loop is CASSFLSGYNEQFF. CDR3 DNA: TGTGCCAGCAGCTTTCTAAGCGGATACAATGAGCAGTTCTTC.

J is TRBJ1-4 and V is TRBV27, with D possibly TRBD1 on 5 matching bases. CDR1 and CDR2 from the germline V gene are MNHEY and SMNVEV (reference sequence). The ends were cut back, 8 bases at V and 11 bases at J, with 21 bases in the middle. There are 14 residues in the CDR3. Written as DNA, the CDR3 is TGTGCCAGCGGTACGGGCCAATTGAAGGGGAAACTGTTTTTT. Translating gives CASGTGQLKGKLFF.